The entry below gives a single T cell receptor (beta chain) sequence along with its context. Its antigen remains unidentified. Base quality data are lacking; no much larger clone is found one base away. TCR libraries were generated with the immunoSEQ multiplex PCR assay, using TCR-beta and/or TCR-alpha/delta assays for each sample. The amplified TCR libraries were sequenced using the Illumina high-throughput platform. From the authors' description of their analysis: Clustering and dimensionality reduction relied on pairwise TCRdist distances among GMM-specific receptors from T cells that were either sorted ex vivo or expanded in vitro. The score assigned to each clinical repertoire was mean NN-distance, meaning the average TCRdist to the nearest 10% of tetramer-positive reference sequences. GEM TCR motif frequency was calculated as the fraction of unique TCRs that matched known GEM sequences by V/J usage and CDR3 length. Active tuberculosis was classified by linear discriminant analysis with leave-one-out cross-validation, implemented in scikit-learn. The table comes from immuneACCESS by way of TCRdb, which keeps in-frame sequences with V and J called. Part of the clones is missing from these tables; in studies checked, under half for an unresolved V gene and the rest for unknown reasons. That table is the source of V, J and clone size, and D and trimming were worked out from the DNA. The sample table contains some 6,000 clones; only one count was recorded for approximately 97% of them. The ten largest make up around 10% of the sample.

Looking up the germline V gene yields CDR1 MGHRA and CDR2 YSYEKL. The cysteine opens and the phenylalanine closes a CDR3 of 15 amino acids. Only the CDR3 region is kept as DNA, spanning 45 bases read in frame from base 1. V ends up 4 bases short and J 3 bases short, with an unmatched junction base count of 8. This entry comes from a study of T cells in tuberculosis listed by TCRdb under 2018. Concerning the study at large: In the study, CD1B tetramers and high-throughput TCR immunosequencing were combined to characterize T cells specific for the mycobacterial lipid antigen glucose monomycolate (GMM). PBMC from active tuberculosis patients were archived either before standard anti-tuberculosis treatment began or within 7 days of the start of that treatment. With 10 to 11 people per group, a South African clinical cohort compared IGRA-negative adolescents, IGRA-positive adolescents with latent tuberculosis, and adults with active tuberculosis.

Points the paper makes about the study in general: Clinical samples were selected based on the availability of cryopreserved specimens, with adults included as active tuberculosis cases and adolescents included as controls. Shorter CDR3-alpha lengths in active tuberculosis patients partly drove the smaller NN-distances, and the TCR-beta difference was not statistically significant. Compared with IGRA-negative controls, TCR-alpha repertoires from active tuberculosis had smaller mean NN-distances to GMM-specific TCRs, which suggests that these TCRs underwent clonal expansion. An accuracy of approximately 87% (AUROC around 0.87) was reached by a classifier using the diverse GMM-specific repertoire, compared with 70% accuracy when GEM motif frequencies were used.

What this sample's time point label stands for: new active TB diagnosis, blood taken before or within 7 days of starting treatment. Patients with active tuberculosis were defined as newly diagnosed, HIV-seronegative South African adults aged 18 years or older. Confirmation of active tuberculosis was obtained by positive sputum smear microscopy and/or positive M. tuberculosis culture. Immunosequencing was performed on unsorted cryopreserved PBMC and covered 75,000 to 100,000 T cells per clinical donor on average. The chain is assembled from TRBV4-1 and TRBJ2-7; 8 nucleotides in the junction match TRBD2. The source was PBMCs, collected at tuberculosis diagnosis. The sequence came from an adult with tuberculosis. The DNA sequence is as follows: TGCGCCAGCAGCCCCGAGCGGGAGTCCTTCTACGAGCAGTACTTC. The encoded protein is CASSPERESFYEQYF.